One and the same sample provided the 20 T cell receptor beta chains below, sequenced in a study of blood T cell repertoires in COVID-19. Libraries were prepared by immunoSEQ multiplex PCR; TCRdb keeps only in-frame clonotypes and omits some of them. The sample has roughly 90,000 clones, approximately 85% seen once. Material for sequencing was peripheral blood. The receptors here all came from a human donor in a cohort sampled during active COVID-19.

This chain links TRBV3-1 (or the pseudogene TRBV3-2) with TRBJ1-6; D remains ambiguous. The CDR3 is 16 residues long. Germline V gene lookup returns CDR1 LGHDT and CDR2 YNNKEL (reference sequence). V lost 1 base to trimming and J lost 8 bases, with 15 bases between them. The CDR3: CASSQVSEYPYSPLHF. The CDR3 DNA reads as TGTGCCAGCAGCCAAGTCTCGGAGTATCCTTATTCACCCCTCCACTTT.

This chain joins TRBV3-1 (or the pseudogene TRBV3-2) and TRBJ1-1; 9 bases line up with TRBD1. Germline CDR1 and CDR2: LGHDT and YNNKEL (reference sequence). V gave up 0 bases and J gave up 1 base; unmatched junction bases: 6. There are 17 residues in the CDR3. DNA for the CDR3: TGTGCCAGCAGCCAAGAGGGGGGACAGGGTAGGAACACTGAAGCTTTCTTT. Amino acids: CASSQEGGQGRNTEAFF.

The J gene is TRBJ2-1, the V gene TRBV9, with 11 bases matching TRBD2. V shed 2 bases, J shed 4 bases, and the junction held 2 bases outside the gene matches. Germline V gene sequence: CDR1 SGDLS, CDR2 YYNGEE. This CDR3 has 15 amino acids. The CDR3 protein is CASSVGLADYNEQFF. In DNA form, the CDR3 reads TGTGCCAGCAGCGTGGGACTAGCGGATTACAATGAGCAGTTCTTC.

This chain joins TRBV7-6 and TRBJ1-1; D uncertain. The CDR3 is made up of 13 amino acids. In germline, CDR1 is SGHVS, CDR2 FNYEAQ. Between the trimmed V and J ends, which lost 4 bases and 0 bases, there was a span of 6 bases. The chain's CDR3 is CASSSGLNTEAFF. The CDR3 nucleotides are TGTGCCAGCAGCTCGGGTTTGAACACTGAAGCTTTCTTT.

This chain connects TRBV6-1 to TRBJ1-5; perhaps TRBD1 as D (5 bases). The length of the CDR3 is 17 residues. The ends were cut back, 1 base at V and 5 bases at J, with 18 bases in the middle. Germline V gene lookup returns CDR1 MNHNS and CDR2 SASEGT. The CDR3 is CASSEVSGTLGDQPQHF. In DNA form, the CDR3 reads TGTGCCAGCAGTGAAGTTTCCGGGACTCTTGGAGATCAGCCCCAGCATTTT.

This chain links TRBV28 with TRBJ2-1, with D possibly matching TRBD2 (6 bases). The germline CDR1 and CDR2 sequences are MDHEN and SYDVKM. The CDR3 loop spans 11 amino acids. Between the trimmed V and J ends, which lost 10 bases and 6 bases, there was a span of 10 bases. CDR3 DNA: TGTGCCACCAAGGGAGGCAATGAGCAGTTCTTC. Protein sequence: CATKGGNEQFF.

The chain has TRBV27 and TRBJ1-6; unclear D gene. Germline V gene lookup returns CDR1 MNHEY and CDR2 SMNVEV (reference sequence). The V end was cut by 0 bases, the J end by 9 bases, with 6 bases between. The CDR3 spans 13 residues. CDR3 bases: TGTGCCAGCAGTTTATCAAGCGGTTCACCCCTCCACTTT. Translating it yields CASSLSSGSPLHF.

This clone has just a few counts. The CDR3 nucleotides read TGTGCCACCCGTGGGACAGGGGGAATTCAGCCCCAGCATTTT. Protein product: CATRGTGGIQPQHF. The chain couples TRBV15 to TRBJ1-5, with 11 bases identical to TRBD1. Unmatched junction bases numbered 6, after V lost 8 bases and J lost 6 bases. Germline V lookup: CDR1 LNHNV, CDR2 YYDKDF (reference sequence). This CDR3 spans 14 amino acids. The full variable domain, in which reference TRBV15 and TRBJ1-5 provide the parts outside the CDR3, is DAMVIQNPRYQVTQFGKPVTLSCSQTLNHNVMYWYQQKSSQAPKLLFHYYDKDFNNEADTPDNFQSRRPNTSFCFLDIRSPGLGDTAMYLCATRGTGGIQPQHFGDGTRLSIL.

The chain carries TRBV11-3 and TRBJ2-7; TRBD1 matches at 9 bases. With 5 bases clipped from V and 5 bases from J, the junction kept 4 bases outside the gene matches. The CDR3 sequence is 13 residues long. Germline CDR1 reads SGHNT; CDR2 reads YENEEA. CDR3 region: CASSQDRGHEQYF. The CDR3 DNA sequence: TGTGCCAGCAGCCAGGACAGGGGCCACGAGCAGTACTTC.

The chain employs TRBV5-1 and TRBJ2-7; TRBD2 matches at 14 bases. This CDR3 contains 18 residues. The junction had 15 bases not matched to a gene; V was cut back by 4 bases and J by 6 bases. The germline gives CDR1 SGHRS, CDR2 YFSETQ. The CDR3 coding sequence is TGCGCCAGCAGCCAGGGACAGATTCTGACTAGCGGGGGGGCCGAGCAGTACTTC. It is translated as CASSQGQILTSGGAEQYF. The full variable domain, in which reference TRBV5-1 and TRBJ2-7 provide the parts outside the CDR3, is KAGVTQTPRYLIKTRGQQVTLSCSPISGHRSVSWYQQTPGQGLQFLFEYFSETQRNKGNFPGRFSGRQFSNSRSEMNVSTLELGDSALYLCASSQGQILTSGGAEQYFGPGTRLTVT.

The chain recombines TRBV11-2 with TRBJ2-5, with D perhaps TRBD1 (5 bases). This CDR3 has 15 residues. Germline lookup yields CDR1 SGHAT and CDR2 FQNNGV. Deletions cut 0 bases from V and 4 bases from J, with 12 bases between. The CDR3 DNA reads as TGTGCCAGCAGCTTAGAGGGGATTGGGGCAGAGACCCAGTACTTC. This sequence encodes CASSLEGIGAETQYF.

Comments on this clone: No conserved phenylalanine or tryptophan is present at the end of the CDR3, so a read error is the likely explanation. The limits of the CDR3 on the DNA are not certain, so only TCRdb's listed CDR3 is given. This chain uses TRBV14 with TRBJ1-2; the table assigns TRBD1, which was not confirmed against the DNA. 9 amino acids form the CDR3, both terminal residues included. Germline V gene lookup returns CDR1 SGHDN and CDR2 FVKESK. The CDR3: CASSQVPGC.

The chain employs TRBV28 and TRBJ1-1; TRBD1 matches 9 bases. The V gene end was trimmed by 8 bases and the J gene end by 4 bases; junction bases not matched to a gene: 2. Germline V gene data show CDR1 as MDHEN and CDR2 as SYDVKM. The CDR3 extends over 12 amino acids. Here the CDR3 reads CASRQGGTEAFF. In nucleotides, the CDR3 is TGTGCCAGCCGACAGGGGGGCACTGAAGCTTTCTTT. Combining the CDR3 with reference TRBV28 and TRBJ1-1 gives the whole variable domain DVKVTQSSRYLVKRTGEKVFLECVQDMDHENMFWYRQDPGLGLRLIYFSYDVKMKEKGDIPEGYSVSREKKERFSLILESASTNQTSMYLCASRQGGTEAFFGQGTRLTVV.

The chain links TRBV7-3 to TRBJ1-1, with TRBD1 matching 7 bases. V lost 5 bases, J lost 0 bases, and 6 bases stayed unmatched. Germline V gene sequence: CDR1 SGHTA, CDR2 FQGTGA. The CDR3 length is 15 residues. CDR3 region: CASSAPGTVNTEAFF. The CDR3, as DNA: TGTGCCAGCAGCGCCCCGGGGACAGTGAACACTGAAGCTTTCTTT.

This chain links TRBV6-2 or TRBV6-3 with TRBJ1-4; no reliable D call. The V gene lost 2 bases and the J gene lost 0 bases, with 10 bases spanning the gap. This CDR3 is 16 amino acids long. Germline CDR1 and CDR2: MNHEY and SVGEGT. The CDR3 sequence is CASSYSLFATNEKLFF. CDR3 bases: TGTGCCAGCAGTTACAGCCTTTTTGCAACTAATGAAAAACTGTTTTTT.

The chain recombines TRBV15 with TRBJ2-2; D not resolved. The V end lost 0 bases, the J end lost 4 bases, and 9 bases lay between the germline ends. This CDR3 is built from 15 residues. Germline CDR1 is LNHNV and CDR2 is YYDKDF (reference sequence). The CDR3 protein is CATSRERLPTGELFF. CDR3 nucleotide sequence: TGTGCCACCAGCAGAGAAAGACTCCCCACCGGGGAGCTGTTTTTT.

The table lists this clone with a count of one. V is TRBV30 and J is TRBJ1-2, with D hard to call. Trimming took off 2 bases at V and 4 bases at J, with 8 bases between the two ends. This CDR3 is 12 amino acids long. Germline V CDR1 and CDR2: GTSNPN, SVGIG (reference sequence). The CDR3 bases are TGTGCCTGGAGTACCTCCGGCTATGGCTACACCTTC. Translated: CAWSTSGYGYTF.

The chain joins TRBV7-9 to TRBJ2-1; 11 bases fit TRBD2. The V segment lost 5 bases and the J segment 5 bases; nucleotides outside the gene matches: 2. The germline V gene has CDR1 SEHNR and CDR2 FQNEAQ (reference sequence). CDR3 length: 14 residues. The CDR3 spells CASSLGLADNEQFF. The CDR3 coding sequence is TGTGCCAGCAGCCTGGGACTAGCGGACAATGAGCAGTTCTTC.

This clone was seen more than once but under ten times. In nucleotides, the CDR3 is TGTGCCAGCAGCGAAGGGGGCCCTAATCAGCCCCAGCATTTT. Protein: CASSEGGPNQPQHF. The chain carries TRBV4-2 and TRBJ1-5, with 7 bases that match TRBD1. The CDR3 extends over 14 amino acids. J was trimmed by 4 bases and V by 5 bases; bases with no gene match: 5. Germline assignment: CDR1 LGHNA and CDR2 YNFKEQ.

The chain joins TRBV19 to TRBJ1-5; 7 bases map to TRBD1. The CDR3 sequence is 14 residues long. Per germline, CDR1 LNHDA and CDR2 SQIVND (reference sequence). J lost 6 bases, V lost 2 bases, and 4 bases had no gene match. In DNA form, the CDR3 reads TGTGCCAGTAGTATACAGGGGGACGGTCAGCCCCAGCATTTT. The encoded protein is CASSIQGDGQPQHF.